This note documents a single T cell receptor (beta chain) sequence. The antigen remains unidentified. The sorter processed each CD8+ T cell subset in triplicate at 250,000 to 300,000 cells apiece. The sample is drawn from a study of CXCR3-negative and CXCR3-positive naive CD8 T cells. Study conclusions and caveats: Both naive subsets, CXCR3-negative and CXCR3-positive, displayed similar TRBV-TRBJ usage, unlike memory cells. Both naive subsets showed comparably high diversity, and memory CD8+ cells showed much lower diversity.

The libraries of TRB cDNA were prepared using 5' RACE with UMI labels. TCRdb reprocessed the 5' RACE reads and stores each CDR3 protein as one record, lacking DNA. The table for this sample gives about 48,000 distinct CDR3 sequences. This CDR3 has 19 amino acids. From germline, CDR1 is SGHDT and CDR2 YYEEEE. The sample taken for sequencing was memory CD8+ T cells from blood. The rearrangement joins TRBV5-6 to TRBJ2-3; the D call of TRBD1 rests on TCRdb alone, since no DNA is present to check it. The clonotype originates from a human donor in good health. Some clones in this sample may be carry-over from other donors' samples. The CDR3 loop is CASPREFTGQESGTDTQYF. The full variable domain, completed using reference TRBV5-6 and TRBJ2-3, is DAGVTQSPTHLIKTRGQQVTLRCSPKSGHDTVSWYQQALGQGPQFIFQYYEEEERQRGNFPDRFSGHQFPNYSSELNVNALLLGDSALYLCASPREFTGQESGTDTQYFGPGTRLTVL.